This T cell receptor (beta chain) comes out of a study of blood T cell repertoires in COVID-19. Study in general: There were acute and convalescent COVID-19 samples, and they came from the United States, Italy and Spain.

As concerns this clone: The sample holds other DNA sequences that translate to the same CDR3.

Per the germline V gene, CDR1 is KGHSH and CDR2 is LQKENI. V was cut by 1 base and J by 0 bases, with 7 bases left in between. CDR3 length equals 15 residues. Enrollment of patients from Seattle took place during active infection, with longitudinal follow-up. Per the original data handling: Reference gene primers were amplified, and this amplification served to estimate nucleated cell counts. Using immunoSEQ multiplex PCR, the repertoire was profiled, and TCRdb retains in-frame clones only, with some absent. For V, J and clone size, that table is used; D and trimming come from the DNA. The data contain some 160,000 clones, roughly 89% of them singletons.

V gene TRBV18 combines with J gene TRBJ2-1; TRBD1 might be the D (6 bases). Sequencing was performed on peripheral blood. This clonotype originated in a woman in her sixties or seventies with COVID-19, enrolled during active disease. In DNA form, the CDR3 reads TGTGCCAGCTCACCACGACAGGCCTCCTACAATGAGCAGTTCTTC. Translating gives CASSPRQASYNEQFF.